What follows are 27 T cell receptor beta chains derived from one specimen sequenced in a study of cytomegalovirus exposure and HLA in healthy donors. Data came from immunoSEQ multiplex PCR; TCRdb stores just in-frame clones and leaves some out. The table has 200,000 to 300,000 clones, approximately 83% seen once. Material: PBMCs. These receptors all stem from a woman younger than 45 in good health and CMV-seropositive.

This sequence joins TRBV2 and TRBJ2-2; TRBD1 aligns across 9 bases. Germline V gene lookup returns CDR1 SNHLY and CDR2 FYNNEI. CDR3 size: 15 residues. The ends lost 7 bases at V and 5 bases at J; junction bases unmatched: 8. The CDR3 is CASKWDRVETGELFF. The DNA of the CDR3 is TGTGCCAGCAAGTGGGACAGGGTGGAGACCGGGGAGCTGTTTTTT.

The CDR3 DNA follows: TGCGCCAGCAGTCCACAGGGGAACACTGAAGCTTTCTTT. Amino acids: CASSPQGNTEAFF. The chain combines TRBV4-1 with TRBJ1-1; weak D call: TRBD1 (6 bases). The germline V and J ends were trimmed by 6 bases and 1 base, with 9 bases remaining between them. Germline V CDR1 and CDR2: MGHRA, YSYEKL. The CDR3 extends over 13 amino acids.

This clone showed up just once. The chain is built from TRBV27 and TRBJ2-1; the match to TRBD2 covers 7 bases. The CDR3 is made up of 16 amino acids. V dropped 5 bases and J dropped 4; count of bases not matched to a gene: 11. Germline-derived CDR1 and CDR2 are MNHEY and SMNVEV (reference sequence). The CDR3 here is CASSTLSGIVYNEQFF. The CDR3 nucleotides read TGTGCCAGCAGTACCCTAAGCGGGATTGTTTACAATGAGCAGTTCTTC.

Sample share makes this clone medium-sized (0.01 to 0.1%). V is TRBV28 and J is TRBJ2-3; a weak D match, TRBD2 (6 bases). Per the germline V gene, CDR1 is MDHEN and CDR2 is SYDVKM. The CDR3 length is 16 residues. V was trimmed by 2 bases and J by 4 bases, leaving 16 bases between them. The CDR3 DNA follows: TGTGCCAGCAGTTTACCGGGACTCGGGCAAGCAGATACGCAGTATTTT. It codes for CASSLPGLGQADTQYF.

CDR3 loop: CASEGDSNQPQHF. CDR3 DNA: TGTGCCAGCGAGGGAGACAGCAATCAGCCCCAGCATTTT. V is TRBV6-1 and J is TRBJ1-5, with D uncertain. The CDR3 contains 13 residues. Between the trimmed V and J ends, which lost 8 bases and 1 base, there was a span of 9 bases. CDR1 and CDR2 (germline): MNHNS, SASEGT.

V and J are TRBV19 and TRBJ2-1; D perhaps matches TRBD2 (5 bases). The CDR3 extends over 14 amino acids. V shed 8 bases and J shed 7 bases, with 18 bases lying between them. Germline lookup yields CDR1 LNHDA and CDR2 SQIVND (reference sequence). The CDR3 region has the DNA TGTGCCAGTTCTGTCTCAACTCCGGGGAATGAGCAGTTCTTC. Its translation: CASSVSTPGNEQFF.

This chain joins TRBV4-2 and TRBJ2-7; unclear D gene. CDR3 size: 12 residues. Between the trimmed V and J ends, which lost 4 bases and 7 bases, there was a span of 11 bases. CDR1 and CDR2 from the germline V gene are LGHNA and YNFKEQ. Here the CDR3 reads CASSPDSTEQYF. The CDR3 nucleotides are TGTGCCAGCAGCCCTGATAGTACGGAGCAGTACTTC.

This rearrangement joins TRBV19 to TRBJ2-7; D is perhaps TRBD1 (5 bases). The V and J ends lost 6 bases and 5 bases respectively, with 23 bases between them. The CDR3 is 16 residues long. CDR1 and CDR2 (germline): LNHDA, SQIVND (reference sequence). The CDR3, as DNA: TGTGCCAGTAGCGGCGGACACTCCTCCGGTGCAGACGAGCAGTACTTC. Translation gives CASSGGHSSGADEQYF.

In this sample, this clone turned up once. V usage is TRBV25-1 and J usage is TRBJ1-4; D remains ambiguous. V lost 3 bases, J lost 12 bases, and 20 bases lay in between. Germline V gives CDR1 MGHDK, CDR2 SYGVNS. The CDR3 consists of 15 residues. CDR3: CASSESEGVGRELFF. The CDR3 DNA sequence: TGTGCCAGCAGTGAGAGCGAAGGTGTTGGTCGGGAACTGTTTTTT.

This clone has only a few counts. This sequence joins TRBV19 and TRBJ1-5; 11 positions match TRBD1. The CDR3 spans 15 residues. J gave up 6 bases and V 1 base, and 2 bases lay outside the gene matches. Germline CDR1 reads LNHDA; CDR2 reads SQIVND (reference sequence). As DNA, the CDR3 is TGTGCCAGTAGTATAGGGACAGGGGGCACTCAGCCCCAGCATTTT. Its protein product is CASSIGTGGTQPQHF.

The rearrangement links TRBV10-1 to TRBJ2-7; a weak D match, TRBD2 (6 bases). Germline V gives CDR1 WNHNN, CDR2 SYGVQD (reference sequence). The V end was cut by 0 bases, the J end by 4 bases, with 16 bases between. The CDR3 is 16 amino acids. The DNA for the CDR3 is TGCGCCAGCAGTGAGTCGACTATCTTCGGGGGATACGAGCAGTACTTC. This sequence encodes CASSESTIFGGYEQYF.

This chain joins TRBV10-3 and TRBJ1-2, with 7 bases that match TRBD1. The CDR3 spans 15 residues. The V gene end was trimmed by 5 bases and the J gene end by 3 bases; junction bases not matched to a gene: 9. Germline V lookup: CDR1 ENHRY, CDR2 SYGVKD. The CDR3 region is CAISPSLRGDYGYTF. In DNA, the CDR3 is TGTGCCATCAGTCCTTCTCTCAGGGGGGACTATGGCTACACCTTC.

This clone was seen a single time. The V gene is TRBV7-8, the J gene TRBJ2-3; 15 positions agree with TRBD2. V shed 8 bases and J 4 bases; nucleotides not matched to a gene: 19. Germline V gene lookup returns CDR1 SGHVS and CDR2 FQNEAQ. CDR3 length equals 20 residues. The DNA for the CDR3 is TGTGCCAGCCTTCCGGGACTAGCGGGGGGTTCCTTATCCTGGGCAGATACGCAGTATTTT. Amino acid sequence: CASLPGLAGGSLSWADTQYF.

V gene TRBV2 combines with J gene TRBJ1-4; 7 positions agree with TRBD1. The CDR3 contains 12 residues. Per germline, CDR1 SNHLY and CDR2 FYNNEI. Trimming removed 10 bases from V and 6 bases from J; junction bases left unmatched: 5. CDR3 loop: CAKGQSDEKLFF. The DNA of the CDR3 is TGTGCCAAGGGACAGTCGGATGAAAAACTGTTTTTT.

The CDR3 loop reads CASSSQGSKDYGYTF. The CDR3, as DNA: TGTGCCAGCAGTTCCCAGGGTTCGAAGGACTATGGCTACACCTTC. The rearrangement joins TRBV27 to TRBJ1-2; a possible D gene is TRBD1 (5 bases). This CDR3 comprises 15 residues. V gave up 4 bases and J gave up 3 bases, with 15 bases separating them. The germline V gene has CDR1 MNHEY and CDR2 SMNVEV (reference sequence).

J is TRBJ1-5 and V is TRBV28; D is unclear. From germline, CDR1 is MDHEN and CDR2 SYDVKM. V was cut by 7 bases and J by 4 bases, with 8 bases left in between. This CDR3 is built from 12 residues. The CDR3 DNA is TGTGCCAGCACCGAGCCGAATCAGCCCCAGCATTTT. This translates into CASTEPNQPQHF.

The chain employs TRBV5-6 and TRBJ2-7; 7 bases map to TRBD1. CDR3 size: 14 residues. Germline V gene sequence: CDR1 SGHDT, CDR2 YYEEEE. With 3 bases clipped from V and 6 bases from J, the junction kept 9 bases outside the gene matches. This CDR3 is CASSSATGSLEQYF. The CDR3 nucleotides read TGTGCCAGCAGCTCGGCGACAGGGTCCCTCGAGCAGTACTTC.

This rearrangement joins TRBV2 to TRBJ1-2; 9 bases fit TRBD1. This CDR3 contains 16 residues. With V trimmed by 0 bases and J by 6 bases, 8 bases remained unmatched. In germline, CDR1 is SNHLY, CDR2 FYNNEI. The CDR3 reads CASSEALTGTGNGYTF. In nucleotides, the CDR3 is TGTGCCAGCAGTGAAGCGTTGACCGGGACAGGGAATGGCTACACCTTC.

The chain uses TRBV25-1 and TRBJ2-5; 9 bases align to TRBD2. V gave up 6 bases and J gave up 5 bases; unmatched junction bases: 10. The CDR3 runs to 15 residues. Germline values: CDR1 MGHDK, CDR2 SYGVNS. The CDR3 DNA reads TGTGCCAGCAGCACAGTAGCGGGAGCGGGGGAGACCCAGTACTTC. Residues: CASSTVAGAGETQYF.

In DNA, the CDR3 is TGCGCCAGCAGTCCCCAAGTTCCGAGCTCTGGAAACACCATATATTTT. This encodes CASSPQVPSSGNTIYF. The chain couples TRBV10-1 to TRBJ1-3; D is undetermined. The germline gives CDR1 WNHNN, CDR2 SYGVQD (reference sequence). The CDR3 has 16 residues. Trimming removed 5 bases from V and 0 bases from J, with 14 bases in between.

This chain links TRBV27 with TRBJ2-7, with 7 bases matching TRBD2. Germline CDR1 reads MNHEY; CDR2 reads SMNVEV (reference sequence). V lost 1 base and J lost 2; bases outside the gene matches: 8. This CDR3 is 16 amino acids long. CDR3 in amino acids: CASSLYGGGPTYEQYF. In DNA, the CDR3 is TGTGCCAGCAGTTTATATGGGGGAGGGCCTACCTACGAGCAGTACTTC.

This chain joins TRBV5-1 and TRBJ2-7, with 8 bases matching TRBD1. Germline CDR1 is SGHRS and CDR2 is YFSETQ. The CDR3 is 16 residues long. V was clipped by 4 bases and J by 4 bases; unmatched bases: 13. The CDR3 sequence is CASSPARDRSGYEQYF. DNA of the CDR3: TGCGCCAGCAGCCCCGCTAGGGACAGGTCGGGGTACGAGCAGTACTTC.

This sequence joins TRBV25-1 and TRBJ1-3; D not resolved. Germline CDR1 and CDR2: MGHDK and SYGVNS. V lost 4 bases to trimming and J lost 4 bases, with 8 bases between them. The CDR3 spans 13 residues. CDR3 bases: TGTGCCAGCAGTGGTCCGGGAGGAAACACCATATATTTT. Its protein is CASSGPGGNTIYF.

CDR3 protein: CASKRQGGLAGAPKNIQYF. CDR3 bases: TGTGCCAGCAAAAGGCAGGGAGGACTAGCGGGAGCCCCCAAAAACATTCAGTACTTC. The chain has TRBV2 and TRBJ2-4, with 13 positions matching TRBD2. This CDR3 comprises 19 residues. Trimming cost V 7 bases and J 2 bases; bases outside gene matches: 14. CDR1 and CDR2 (germline): SNHLY, FYNNEI.

This clone came up once. V is TRBV21-1 and J is TRBJ2-1; the table calls TRBD2, which could not be checked here. TRBV21-1 is a recognized pseudogene. The CDR3 consists of 18 residues. The CDR3: CASSKSTMGSGTYNEQFF. Written as DNA, the CDR3 is TGTGCCAGCAGCAAATCAACTATGGGTAGCGGTACTTACAATGAGCAGTTCTTC.

The chain employs TRBV4-1 and TRBJ2-7, with D maybe TRBD2 (5 bases). V was shortened by 3 bases and J by 2 bases, with 11 bases between the two germline ends. This CDR3 has 14 amino acids. Germline V gene data show CDR1 as MGHRA and CDR2 as YSYEKL. CDR3: CASSHPGITYEQYF. The DNA of the CDR3 is TGCGCCAGCAGCCATCCCGGGATTACCTACGAGCAGTACTTC.

This clone occurred once. The CDR3 is CASKAGLAGVNEQFF. The CDR3 DNA reads as TGTGCCAGCAAAGCGGGACTAGCGGGAGTCAATGAGCAGTTCTTC. The chain recombines TRBV6-5 with TRBJ2-1; TRBD2 matches 14 bases. V dropped 7 bases and J dropped 6; count of bases not matched to a gene: 5. The CDR3 covers 15 residues. CDR1 is MNHEY, CDR2 SVGAGI, per germline.